This T cell receptor (beta chain) was documented in a study of prognosis after radiotherapy for stage I lung cancer. Across the whole study: In the span from 2018 to early 2019, stage I non-small cell lung cancer patients were enrolled. Medical inoperability was the status assigned to all non-small cell lung cancer patients. Radiotherapy preceded distant metastases in several patients (median roughly 7 months); over 12 showed no significant progression.

This clonotype ranks as medium-sized (0.01 to 0.1%). Its antigen is not known. General study results and limits: A drop in unique TCR clone counts was seen after stereotactic body radiation therapy, median approximately 10,000 versus 7,000.

Amplification of the TCR beta CDR3 (from genomic DNA) was done by two-round multiplex PCR. Round-one PCR had primers specific to each TRBV and TRBJ gene. TCRdb processed the multiplex PCR reads anew with MiXCR; each CDR3 protein has one entry. Of around 21,000 distinct CDR3 sequences listed, approximately 50% are singletons. CDR3 length: 15 amino acids. Germline lookup yields CDR1 SGHRS and CDR2 YFSETQ. Trimming left V 0 bases short and J 3 bases short, with 13 bases between. The chain carries TRBV5-1 and TRBJ2-7; D possibly uses TRBD1 or TRBD2 (6 bases each). This TCR came from a donor aged 50 or older with non-small cell lung cancer. The starting material was PBMCs, obtained before or after stereotactic body radiation therapy (not recorded which). The CDR3 DNA is TGCGCCAGCAGCTTGGGCGGGGACAACGACTACGAGCAGTACTTC. Amino acids: CASSLGGDNDYEQYF.